The sequence of this TCR beta chain was determined in a study of cytomegalovirus exposure and HLA in healthy donors. Study-level results: What a later analysis reportedly showed was that an Asian-associated ancestry cluster had fewer N-insertions than the roughly 670-donor mean. Immune exposure information comprised only CMV serostatus.

Points on this clone: Its antigen remains unknown.

Samples came from healthy bone marrow donors. Primers included in the PCR were 60 Vbeta and 13 Jbeta primers. TCRdb's table, derived via immunoSEQ multiplex PCR, lists solely in-frame clones and lacks some. The sample shows 150,000 or so clones, 84% of them seen only once. The CDR3 runs 19 residues. The germline CDR1 and CDR2 sequences are LGHNA and YNFKEQ. Trimming stripped 0 bases from V and 7 bases from J, with 24 bases between. This clonotype originated in a man younger than 30 in good health and CMV-seronegative. Sequenced input: PBMCs. V gene TRBV4-2 combines with J gene TRBJ1-4; D might be TRBD1 (6 bases). CDR3 loop: CASSQDNKQQGIGSEKLFF. CDR3 coding DNA: TGTGCCAGCAGCCAAGACAATAAACAACAGGGAATCGGTTCTGAAAAACTGTTTTTT.